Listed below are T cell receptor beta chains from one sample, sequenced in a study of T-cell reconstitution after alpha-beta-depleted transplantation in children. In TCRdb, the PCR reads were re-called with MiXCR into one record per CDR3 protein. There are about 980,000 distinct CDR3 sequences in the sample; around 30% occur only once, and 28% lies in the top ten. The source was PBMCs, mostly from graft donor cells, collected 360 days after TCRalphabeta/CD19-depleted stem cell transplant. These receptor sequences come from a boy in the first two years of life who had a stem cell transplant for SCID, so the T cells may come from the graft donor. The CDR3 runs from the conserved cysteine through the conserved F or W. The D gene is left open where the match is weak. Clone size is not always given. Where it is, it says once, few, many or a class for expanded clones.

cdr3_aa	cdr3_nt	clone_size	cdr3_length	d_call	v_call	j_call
CASSYHGRNTGELFF	TGTGCCAGCAGTTACCACGGGAGGAACACCGGGGAGCTGTTTTTT	.	15	.	TRBV6-5	TRBJ2-2
CASSPRRRTLYGYTF	TGCGCCAGCAGCCCCAGACGCCGGACGCTCTATGGCTACACCTTC	.	15	.	TRBV5-1	TRBJ1-2
CASSAGTEKLFF	TGTGCCAGCAGTGCCGGAACTGAAAAACTGTTTTTT	once	12	.	TRBV12-3/TRBV12-4	TRBJ1-4
CATSDLSAGLAGGLVNEQFF	TGTGCCACCAGTGATTTGAGCGCCGGACTAGCGGGGGGGTTGGTCAATGAGCAGTTCTTC	few	20	TRBD2	TRBV24-1	TRBJ2-1
CSASPRDRGPTDTQYF	TGCAGTGCTAGTCCCCGGGACCGCGGCCCCACAGATACGCAGTATTTT	.	16	.	TRBV20-1	TRBJ2-3
CAISLDREQYF	TGTGCCATCAGCTTGGACAGGGAGCAGTACTTC	.	11	TRBD1	TRBV10-3	TRBJ2-7
CASSSPRGSYNSPLHF	TGCGCCAGCAGCTCGCCCCGGGGCTCCTATAATTCACCCCTCCACTTT	.	16	.	TRBV5-1	TRBJ1-6
CASSLARQGATGELFF	TGCGCCAGCAGCTTGGCCAGGCAGGGGGCAACCGGGGAGCTGTTTTTT	once	16	TRBD1	TRBV5-1	TRBJ2-2
CASSQGTLDRGRFAYEQYF	TGCGCCAGCAGCCAAGGAACCCTGGACAGGGGGCGATTTGCCTACGAGCAGTACTTC	.	19	TRBD1	TRBV4-1	TRBJ2-7
CASSQGSLQGLFSGNTIYF	TGCGCCAGCAGCCAAGGATCCCTACAGGGACTCTTCTCTGGAAACACCATATATTTT	few	19	.	TRBV4-3	TRBJ1-3
CSASLRPYNEQFF	TGCAGTGCTAGTCTGCGCCCCTACAATGAGCAGTTCTTC	few	13	.	TRBV20-1	TRBJ2-1
CASSESRAEAFF	TGTGCCAGCAGTGAATCGAGGGCTGAAGCTTTCTTT	.	12	.	TRBV25-1	TRBJ1-1
CASSSPSTWGYEKLFF	TGTGCCAGCAGCTCTCCATCGACGTGGGGATATGAAAAACTGTTTTTT	.	16	.	TRBV21-1	TRBJ1-4
CASRLDRIGLTTGELFF	TGCGCCAGCAGGTTAGACAGGATCGGGCTAACCACCGGGGAGCTGTTTTTT	.	17	.	TRBV5-1	TRBJ2-2
CASSFVGVSYNSPLHF	TGTGCCAGCAGTTTCGTCGGGGTCTCCTATAATTCACCCCTCCACTTT	few	16	.	TRBV27	TRBJ1-6
CSAREGYVETQYF	TGCAGTGCTAGGGAAGGCTATGTGGAGACCCAGTACTTC	few	13	.	TRBV20-1	TRBJ2-5
CASSPRTGYNTGELFF	TGTGCCAGCAGCCCCCGGACAGGCTACAACACCGGGGAGCTGTTTTTT	few	16	TRBD1	TRBV11-2	TRBJ2-2
CASSGYYNEQFF	TGCGCCAGCAGCGGGTACTACAATGAGCAGTTCTTC	.	12	.	TRBV5-1	TRBJ2-1
CASSVGEFGNTIYF	TGTGCCAGCAGCGTAGGGGAATTCGGAAACACCATATATTTT	.	14	.	TRBV9	TRBJ1-3
CASSLKSGGGPYGYTF	TGTGCCAGCAGTTTGAAGTCGGGAGGGGGGCCTTATGGCTACACCTTC	.	16	.	TRBV27	TRBJ1-2
CSARFLGLAGAEEQYF	TGCAGTGCCCGGTTCCTGGGGCTAGCGGGGGCAGAAGAGCAGTACTTC	.	16	TRBD2	TRBV20-1	TRBJ2-7
CSASLGLLRAADTQYF	TGCAGTGCTAGTCTTGGTCTCTTGAGGGCGGCTGATACGCAGTATTTT	.	16	.	TRBV20-1	TRBJ2-3
CASSSDRSYEQYF	TGCGCCAGCAGCTCGGACAGGTCCTACGAGCAGTACTTC	many	13	TRBD1	TRBV4-1	TRBJ2-7
CASSLDRILGEQFF	TGTGCCAGCAGCTTAGACCGAATCCTAGGTGAGCAGTTCTTC	.	14	.	TRBV11-2	TRBJ2-1
CATSDRQGTGPYEQYF	TGTGCCACCAGTGACCGACAGGGTACGGGCCCCTACGAGCAGTACTTC	few	16	TRBD1	TRBV24-1	TRBJ2-7
CSFWDQKLFF	TGCAGCTTTTGGGACCAGAAACTGTTTTTT	.	10	.	TRBV29-1	TRBJ1-4
CASSRRYSYEQYF	TGTGCCAGCTCGCGTCGGTACTCCTACGAGCAGTACTTC	few	13	.	TRBV18	TRBJ2-7
CASSLGVASSYEQYF	TGTGCCAGCAGCTTAGGGGTGGCCAGCTCCTACGAGCAGTACTTC	.	15	.	TRBV13	TRBJ2-7
CASRTGRSNEKLFF	TGTGCCAGCAGAACAGGGCGGTCTAATGAAAAACTGTTTTTT	.	14	.	TRBV28	TRBJ1-4
CASSLGSQLDTQYF	TGCGCCAGCAGCTTGGGATCCCAACTAGATACGCAGTATTTT	.	14	.	TRBV5-1	TRBJ2-3
CASSTGSAGNYEQYF	TGCGCCAGCAGCACGGGTTCGGCAGGTAACTACGAGCAGTACTTC	.	15	.	TRBV5-1	TRBJ2-7
CASSLAAGGEHEQYF	TGCGCCAGCAGCTTGGCGGCAGGGGGAGAGCACGAGCAGTACTTC	.	15	TRBD1	TRBV5-1	TRBJ2-7
CASSPAAGVPAYRTQYF	TGTGCCAGCAGTCCCGCCGCGGGGGTCCCAGCTTATCGTACGCAGTATTTT	.	17	TRBD2	TRBV7-2	TRBJ2-3
CASSQESETSLMRDNEQFF	TGCGCCAGCAGCCAAGAAAGTGAGACTAGCCTCATGAGAGACAATGAGCAGTTCTTC	once	19	TRBD2	TRBV4-1	TRBJ2-1
CSARGRGGTYEQYF	TGCAGTGCTAGAGGCAGGGGGGGGACCTACGAGCAGTACTTC	.	14	.	TRBV20-1	TRBJ2-7
CASSPGLAAIIQETQYF	TGCGCCAGCAGCCCAGGACTAGCGGCTATAATCCAAGAGACCCAGTACTTC	.	17	TRBD2	TRBV5-1	TRBJ2-5
CASSTRQGMNSPLHF	TGTGCCAGCAGCACAAGACAGGGGATGAATTCACCCCTCCACTTT	few	15	TRBD1	TRBV9	TRBJ1-6
CASSLVAGHDFSYNEQFF	TGTGCCAGCAGCTTAGTGGCAGGGCACGACTTCTCCTACAATGAGCAGTTCTTC	.	18	.	TRBV7-9	TRBJ2-1
CASSQVVRRGNEQFF	TGTGCCAGCAGCCAAGTTGTGAGGAGGGGCAATGAGCAGTTCTTC	once	15	.	TRBV4-2	TRBJ2-1
CASSLGSTPQETQYF	TGTGCCAGCAGTTTGGGGTCGACTCCTCAAGAGACCCAGTACTTC	.	15	.	TRBV6-5	TRBJ2-5
CASSQTITGFSSYNEQFF	TGCGCCAGCAGCCAGACAATTACAGGGTTCAGCTCCTACAATGAGCAGTTCTTC	.	18	.	TRBV5-1	TRBJ2-1
CASSLRPAAWNTEAFF	TGTGCCAGCAGCCTCCGGCCGGCAGCTTGGAACACTGAAGCTTTCTTT	few	16	.	TRBV12-3/TRBV12-4	TRBJ1-1
CSVSRGRQQETQYF	TGCAGCGTCTCCCGAGGACGGCAACAAGAGACCCAGTACTTC	few	14	.	TRBV29-1	TRBJ2-5
CASSLSQGNQSPLHF	TGTGCCAGCAGTTTATCACAGGGGAATCAATCACCCCTCCACTTT	.	15	TRBD1	TRBV28	TRBJ1-6
CASSLEAQGMCNEQFF	TGCGCCAGCAGCTTGGAGGCACAGGGAATGTGCAATGAGCAGTTCTTC	few	16	.	TRBV5-1	TRBJ2-1
CATSRESEAFF	TGTGCCACCAGCAGAGAGTCTGAAGCTTTCTTT	few	11	.	TRBV15	TRBJ1-1